A single sample is the source of the 25 T cell receptor beta chains below, sequenced in a study of PD-1 blockade in classical Hodgkin lymphoma. Here immunoSEQ multiplex PCR was the method, and the copy in TCRdb shows in-frame clones only, minus some. The sample has approximately 26,000 clones, around 70% seen once. Exposure to brentuximab vedotin varied, and each patient had relapsed following autologous stem cell transplantation. Sample: peripheral blood mononuclear cells (PBMCs), taken at baseline. These receptors all stem from a human donor with classical Hodgkin lymphoma.

A few counts support this clone. The chain joins TRBV19 to TRBJ2-7, with D possibly TRBD2 on 6 matching bases. Trimming stripped 3 bases from V and 8 bases from J, with 17 bases between. Germline V lookup: CDR1 LNHDA, CDR2 SQIVND (reference sequence). CDR3 size: 14 residues. The CDR3 DNA follows: TGTGCCAGTAGTATGAGCGGCGGGGACTTTCAGCAGTACTTC. As protein: CASSMSGGDFQQYF.

The chain combines TRBV15 with TRBJ2-2, with D hard to call. V was pared by 5 bases and J by 8 bases, with 6 bases between. CDR3 length: 11 residues. Germline V gives CDR1 LNHNV, CDR2 YYDKDF (reference sequence). In nucleotides, the CDR3 is TGTGCCACCAGCGCGAGGGGGGAGCTGTTTTTT. Encoded protein: CATSARGELFF.

Here the CDR3 DNA reads TGCGCCAGCAGCTACGGACTAGCGGGGGCATACAATGAGCAGTTCTTC. Translation gives CASSYGLAGAYNEQFF. V is TRBV10-1 and J is TRBJ2-1; 13 positions agree with TRBD2. There are 16 residues in the CDR3. Trimming took 6 bases from V and 4 from J; bases not matched to a gene: 6. Germline lookup yields CDR1 WNHNN and CDR2 SYGVQD (reference sequence).

CDR3 residues: CASSLAGDRNEQYF. CDR3 sequence (DNA): TGTGCCAGCAGCTTGGCCGGGGATAGGAACGAGCAGTACTTC. The chain recombines TRBV5-6 with TRBJ2-7; possible D gene TRBD2, 5 bases. The CDR3 has 14 amino acids. With 0 bases removed from V and 5 bases from J, the gap between germline ends came to 12 bases. CDR1 and CDR2 (germline): SGHDT, YYEEEE.

V gene TRBV6-5 combines with J gene TRBJ1-1, with D unclear. Trimming shortened V by 7 bases and J by 5 bases, and 14 bases separated the two germline ends. CDR1 and CDR2 from the germline V gene are MNHEY and SVGAGI. The CDR3 is made up of 13 amino acids. The CDR3 sequence is CASTEVLGTEAFF. The CDR3 DNA reads TGTGCCAGCACCGAAGTCCTGGGGACTGAAGCTTTCTTT.

Sample share makes this clone medium-sized. The gene calls are TRBV4-1 and TRBJ1-5; maybe TRBD1 (5 bases). CDR3 length equals 17 residues. Germline loops: CDR1 MGHRA, CDR2 YSYEKL. V was trimmed by 2 bases and J by 0 bases, leaving 14 bases between them. The CDR3 region is CASSQSNMGLSNQPQHF. CDR3 nucleotide sequence: TGCGCCAGCAGCCAAAGCAACATGGGGCTTAGCAATCAGCCCCAGCATTTT.

The chain joins TRBV5-4 to TRBJ2-7; D is perhaps TRBD2 (6 bases). Germline V gene data show CDR1 as SGHNT and CDR2 as YYREEE (reference sequence). V lost 6 bases and J 4 bases, leaving 20 bases between the germline ends. The length of the CDR3 is 15 residues. This CDR3 reads CASKRSGSPPYEQYF. In DNA form, the CDR3 reads TGTGCCAGCAAACGTAGCGGTTCCCCTCCTTACGAGCAGTACTTC.

The chain carries TRBV28 and TRBJ1-1, with D uncertain. CDR3 length equals 11 residues. Between the trimmed V and J ends, which lost 3 bases and 8 bases, there was a span of 7 bases. Germline V lookup: CDR1 MDHEN, CDR2 SYDVKM. The CDR3 DNA sequence: TGTGCCAGCAGTTTGACGTCCGAAGCTTTCTTT. This gives the protein CASSLTSEAFF.

Worth noting for this clone: One end of the junction is discordant with germline, which a read error may explain. The CDR3 nucleotides are TGCGCCAGCAGCCCAGCGGGGAACTCCCACGAGCAGTACTTC. Translated: CASSPAGNSHEQYF. The V gene is TRBV5-1, the J gene TRBJ2-7; TRBD2 matches 7 bases. Germline loops: CDR1 SGHRS, CDR2 YFSETQ. The CDR3 spans 14 residues. The full variable domain, its missing parts supplied by reference TRBV5-1 and TRBJ2-7, is KAGVTQTPRYLIKTRGQQVTLSCSPISGHRSVSWYQQTPGQGLQFLFEYFSETQRNKGNFPGRFSGRQFSNSRSEMNVSTLELGDSALYLCASSPAGNSHEQYFGPGTRLTVT.

By share, this clone ranks as medium-sized (0.01 to 0.1%). The chain combines TRBV10-3 with TRBJ1-1; D remains unclear. V was shortened by 6 bases and J by 3 bases, with 11 bases between the two germline ends. Germline CDR1 reads ENHRY; CDR2 reads SYGVKD. The CDR3 runs to 13 residues. The CDR3 loop is CAISADGDTEAFF. The DNA for the CDR3 is TGTGCCATCAGCGCCGACGGAGACACTGAAGCTTTCTTT.

The CDR3 spells CASREQGGDGYTF. In DNA form, the CDR3 reads TGTGCCAGCAGGGAACAGGGCGGGGATGGCTACACCTTC. The J gene is TRBJ1-2, the V gene TRBV6-6, with D possibly matching TRBD1 (6 bases). Looked up from germline, CDR1 is MNHNY and CDR2 is SVGAGI (reference sequence). V lost 6 bases and J lost 6, with 14 bases in between. The CDR3 runs 13 residues.

The rearrangement uses TRBV7-8 and TRBJ2-1; 8 bases map to TRBD2. Germline V gene sequence: CDR1 SGHVS, CDR2 FQNEAQ. There are 16 residues in the CDR3. With 0 bases clipped from V and 3 bases from J, the junction kept 4 bases outside the gene matches. CDR3 coding DNA: TGTGCCAGCAGCTTAGCGTGGCGGGAGGTCTACAATGAGCAGTTCTTC. It is translated as CASSLAWREVYNEQFF.

The genes are TRBV27 and TRBJ2-1; D might be TRBD1 (6 bases). Germline lookup yields CDR1 MNHEY and CDR2 SMNVEV (reference sequence). The CDR3 runs to 12 residues. Trimming cost V 5 bases and J 10 bases, with 12 bases left between them. CDR3 sequence: CASSETGIEQFF. The CDR3 DNA reads TGTGCCAGCAGTGAGACAGGCATAGAGCAGTTCTTC.

The chain employs TRBV5-6 and TRBJ2-3, with 7 nucleotides matching TRBD1. V dropped 4 bases and J dropped 2; count of bases not matched to a gene: 4. The germline V gene encodes CDR1 SGHDT and CDR2 YYEEEE. The CDR3 covers 14 residues. CDR3 sequence reads: CASSPGQDTDTQYF. The CDR3 region has the DNA TGTGCCAGCAGCCCTGGACAGGACACAGATACGCAGTATTTT.

This sequence joins TRBV18 and TRBJ2-3; the D gene is possibly TRBD2 (5 bases). Germline values: CDR1 KGHSH, CDR2 LQKENI. V lost 2 bases to trimming and J lost 2 bases, with 17 bases between them. This CDR3 spans 17 amino acids. CDR3 amino acids: CASSPEAAGDVTDTQYF. CDR3 DNA sequence: TGTGCCAGCTCACCAGAAGCCGCGGGTGATGTCACAGATACGCAGTATTTT.

This rearrangement joins TRBV5-6 to TRBJ2-5; 8 bases line up with TRBD1. This CDR3 is 16 amino acids long. Germline CDR1 and CDR2: SGHDT and YYEEEE. The V and J ends lost 3 bases and 4 bases, in that order; junction bases with no gene match: 11. The CDR3 DNA follows: TGTGCCAGCAGCTCCCCGGACAGGGTAGGAGGAGAGACCCAGTACTTC. This sequence encodes CASSSPDRVGGETQYF.

This clone has only one observation. The genes are TRBV2 and TRBJ2-3; 9 positions match TRBD2. V was clipped by 2 bases and J by 2 bases; unmatched bases: 8. The CDR3 is 17 residues long. The V gene's germline CDR1 is SNHLY and CDR2 FYNNEI. This chain's CDR3 is CASSEWIQRGATDTQYF. Written as DNA, the CDR3 is TGTGCCAGCAGTGAATGGATCCAGCGGGGGGCCACAGATACGCAGTATTTT.

This clone occurred a few times. The same CDR3 also results from other DNA sequences found in this sample. The chain links TRBV27 to TRBJ2-1; 14 bases fit TRBD2. The germline CDR1 and CDR2 sequences are MNHEY and SMNVEV (reference sequence). This CDR3 has 17 amino acids. The ends lost 2 bases at V and 2 bases at J; junction bases unmatched: 2. As DNA, the CDR3 is TGTGCCAGCAGTTTAGGGACTAGCGGGGGCCCCTACAATGAGCAGTTCTTC. This gives the protein CASSLGTSGGPYNEQFF.

This chain links TRBV6-6 with TRBJ1-1; no reliable D call. The CDR3 extends over 14 amino acids. Per germline, CDR1 MNHNY and CDR2 SVGAGI (reference sequence). V lost 0 bases to trimming and J lost 6 bases, with 11 bases between them. In DNA, the CDR3 is TGTGCCAGCAGTTACTCCGGGGATAGGTCTGAAGCTTTCTTT. Translating it yields CASSYSGDRSEAFF.

CDR3 loop: CASSLRGQETQYF. The CDR3 coding sequence is TGTGCCAGCAGCCTGCGGGGCCAAGAGACCCAGTACTTC. This rearrangement joins TRBV5-6 to TRBJ2-5; perhaps TRBD2 as D (6 bases). Germline CDR1 SGHDT, CDR2 YYEEEE. Trimming stripped 4 bases from V and 1 base from J, with 8 bases between. This CDR3 comprises 13 residues.

The chain carries TRBV5-6 and TRBJ1-6; D perhaps matches TRBD1 (6 bases). Trimming took off 2 bases at V and 7 bases at J, with 7 bases between the two ends. Per the germline V gene, CDR1 is SGHDT and CDR2 is YYEEEE. This CDR3 region has 13 residues. CDR3 DNA sequence: TGTGCCAGCAGCTTTACAGGGAATTCACCCCTCCACTTT. Amino acid sequence: CASSFTGNSPLHF.

V is TRBV12-5 and J is TRBJ2-1, with TRBD1 matching 7 bases. Germline assignment: CDR1 LGHNT and CDR2 FRNRAP. J lost 13 bases, V lost 1 base, and 7 bases had no gene match. The length of the CDR3 is 13 residues. The CDR3 DNA reads as TGTGCTAGTGGTTTGGGACAGGGATGGATCCAGTTCTTC. This translates into CASGLGQGWIQFF. Based on the CDR3 plus reference TRBV12-5 and TRBJ2-1, the full variable domain is DARVTQTPRHKVTEMGQEVTMRCQPILGHNTVFWYRQTMMQGLELLAYFRNRAPLDDSGMPKDRFSAEMPDATLATLKIQPSEPRDSAVYFCASGLGQGWIQFFGPGTRLTVL.

This rearrangement joins TRBV30 to TRBJ2-5; no definite D call. CDR3 length: 10 amino acids. Trimming took off 5 bases at V and 3 bases at J, with 4 bases between the two ends. Germline V gives CDR1 GTSNPN, CDR2 SVGIG (reference sequence). The CDR3 DNA sequence: TGTGCCTGGTCTGAAGAGACCCAGTACTTC. The encoded protein is CAWSEETQYF.

The chain carries TRBV7-8 and TRBJ1-1; 7 bases map to TRBD1. The CDR3 is 13 residues long. Germline CDR1 reads SGHVS; CDR2 reads FQNEAQ. The J segment lost 5 bases and the V segment lost 5 bases, leaving 5 bases of the junction unmatched. The CDR3 loop reads CASSLDRETEAFF. In DNA, the CDR3 is TGTGCCAGCAGCCTTGACAGGGAGACTGAAGCTTTCTTT.

The chain recombines TRBV6-5 with TRBJ1-1; D call uncertain. The V gene lost 5 bases and the J gene lost 1 base, with 8 bases spanning the gap. The germline CDR1 and CDR2 sequences are MNHEY and SVGAGI. The CDR3 spans 13 residues. The CDR3 DNA sequence: TGTGCCAGCAGTCATGAGACGAACACTGAAGCTTTCTTT. Protein: CASSHETNTEAFF.